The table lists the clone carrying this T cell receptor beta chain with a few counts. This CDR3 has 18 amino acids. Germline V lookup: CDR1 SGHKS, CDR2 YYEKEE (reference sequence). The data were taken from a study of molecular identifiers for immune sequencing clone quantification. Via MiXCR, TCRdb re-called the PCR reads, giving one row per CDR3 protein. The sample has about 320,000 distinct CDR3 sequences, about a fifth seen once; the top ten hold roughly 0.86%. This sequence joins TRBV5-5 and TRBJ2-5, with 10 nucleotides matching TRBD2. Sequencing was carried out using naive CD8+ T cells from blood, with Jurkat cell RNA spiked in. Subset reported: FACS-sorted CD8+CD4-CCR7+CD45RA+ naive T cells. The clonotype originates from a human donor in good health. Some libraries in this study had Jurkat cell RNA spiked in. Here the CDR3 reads CTAGGGGGKRGDQETQYF. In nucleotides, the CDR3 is TGTACAGCGGGGGGGGGCGGTGGCAAACGAGGCGACCAAGAGACCCAGTACTTC.